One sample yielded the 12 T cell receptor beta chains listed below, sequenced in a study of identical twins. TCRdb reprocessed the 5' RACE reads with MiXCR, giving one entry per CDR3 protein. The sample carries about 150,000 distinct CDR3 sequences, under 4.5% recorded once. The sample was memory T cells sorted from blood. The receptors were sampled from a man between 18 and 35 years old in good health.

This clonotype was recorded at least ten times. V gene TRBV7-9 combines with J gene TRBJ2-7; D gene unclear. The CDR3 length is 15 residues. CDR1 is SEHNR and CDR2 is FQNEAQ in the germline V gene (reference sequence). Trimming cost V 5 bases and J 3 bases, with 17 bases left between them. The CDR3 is CASSPPLRVGYEQYV. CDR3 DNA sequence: TGTGCCAGCAGCCCCCCCCTCCGGGTTGGCTACGAGCAGTACGTC.

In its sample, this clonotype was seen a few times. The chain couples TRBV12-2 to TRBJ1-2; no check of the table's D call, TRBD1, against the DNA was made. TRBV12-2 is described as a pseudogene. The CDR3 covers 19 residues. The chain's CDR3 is CASRLALPWRGRDGKGYTF. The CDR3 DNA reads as TGTGCAAGTCGCTTAGCCCTCCCCTGGAGGGGGCGTGATGGTAAAGGCTACACCTTC.

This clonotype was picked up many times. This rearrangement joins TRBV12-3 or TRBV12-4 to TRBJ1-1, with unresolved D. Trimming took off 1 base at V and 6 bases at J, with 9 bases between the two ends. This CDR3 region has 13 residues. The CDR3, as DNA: TGTGCCAGCAGTTTAGTTCCCTCTCCTGAAGCTTTCTTT. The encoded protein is CASSLVPSPEAFF.

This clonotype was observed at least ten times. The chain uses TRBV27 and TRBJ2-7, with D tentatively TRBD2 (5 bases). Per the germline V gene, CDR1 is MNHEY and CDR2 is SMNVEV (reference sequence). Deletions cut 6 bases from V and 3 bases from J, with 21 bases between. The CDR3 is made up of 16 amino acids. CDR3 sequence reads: CASSPPRGPQRYEQYF. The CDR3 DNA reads TGTGCCAGCAGCCCTCCGCGCGGGCCTCAGCGCTACGAGCAGTACTTC.

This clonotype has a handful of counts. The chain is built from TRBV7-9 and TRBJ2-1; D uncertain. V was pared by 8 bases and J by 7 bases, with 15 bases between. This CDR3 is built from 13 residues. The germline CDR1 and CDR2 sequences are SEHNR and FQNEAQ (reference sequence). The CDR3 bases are TGTGCCAGCGCCCCCTTAGCCGGGAATGAGCAGTTCTTC. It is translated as CASAPLAGNEQFF.

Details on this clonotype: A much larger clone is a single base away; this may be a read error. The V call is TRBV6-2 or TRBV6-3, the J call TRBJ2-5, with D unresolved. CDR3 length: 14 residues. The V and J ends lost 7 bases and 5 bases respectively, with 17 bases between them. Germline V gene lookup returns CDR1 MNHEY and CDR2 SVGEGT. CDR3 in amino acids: CASNQIAVGETQYF. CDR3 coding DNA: TGTGCCAGCAACCAGATCGCGGTCGGGGAGACCCAGTACTTC.

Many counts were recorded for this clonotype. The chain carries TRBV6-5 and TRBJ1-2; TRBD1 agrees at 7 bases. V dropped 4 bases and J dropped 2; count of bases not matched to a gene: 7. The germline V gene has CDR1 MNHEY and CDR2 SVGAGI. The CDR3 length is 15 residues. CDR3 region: CASSWNSGQNYGYTF. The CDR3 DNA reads TGTGCCAGCAGTTGGAACTCGGGACAGAACTATGGCTACACCTTC.

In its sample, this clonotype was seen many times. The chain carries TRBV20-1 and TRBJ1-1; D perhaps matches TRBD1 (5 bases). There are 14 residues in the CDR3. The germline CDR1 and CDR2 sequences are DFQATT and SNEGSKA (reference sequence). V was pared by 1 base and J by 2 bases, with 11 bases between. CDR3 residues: CSARVLGANTEAFF. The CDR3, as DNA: TGCAGTGCTAGAGTTCTAGGGGCTAACACTGAAGCTTTCTTT.

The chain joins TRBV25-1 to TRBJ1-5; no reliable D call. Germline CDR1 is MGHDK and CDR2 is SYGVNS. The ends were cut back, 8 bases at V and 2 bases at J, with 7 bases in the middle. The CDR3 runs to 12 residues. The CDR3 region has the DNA TGTGCCAGCGGTGGGGGCAATCAGCCCCAGCATTTT. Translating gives CASGGGNQPQHF.

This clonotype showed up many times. CDR3 protein: CASTPGQGVAETQYF. The CDR3 nucleotides read TGCGCCAGCACGCCGGGACAGGGGGTAGCAGAGACCCAGTACTTC. The chain carries TRBV5-1 and TRBJ2-5; 11 bases fit TRBD1. Germline trimming cut 6 bases from V and 4 bases from J; bases unmatched to any gene: 8. The germline gives CDR1 SGHRS, CDR2 YFSETQ. The CDR3 spans 15 residues.

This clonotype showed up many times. The CDR3 sequence: CASKDYTDTQYF. CDR3 coding DNA: TGTGCCAGCAAGGACTACACAGATACGCAGTATTTT. V and J are TRBV6-5 and TRBJ2-3; D perhaps matches TRBD2 (6 bases). Per the germline V gene, CDR1 is MNHEY and CDR2 is SVGAGI. The CDR3 totals 12 residues. Trimming shortened V by 7 bases and J by 2 bases, and 7 bases separated the two germline ends.

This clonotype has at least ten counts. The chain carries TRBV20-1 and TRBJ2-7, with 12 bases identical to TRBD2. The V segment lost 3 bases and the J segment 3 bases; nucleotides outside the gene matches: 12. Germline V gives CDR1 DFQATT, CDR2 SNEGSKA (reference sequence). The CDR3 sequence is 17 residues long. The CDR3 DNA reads TGCAGTGCTAGGGCTAGCGGGAGGGGTCCACCCCTCTACGAGCAGTACTTC. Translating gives CSARASGRGPPLYEQYF.